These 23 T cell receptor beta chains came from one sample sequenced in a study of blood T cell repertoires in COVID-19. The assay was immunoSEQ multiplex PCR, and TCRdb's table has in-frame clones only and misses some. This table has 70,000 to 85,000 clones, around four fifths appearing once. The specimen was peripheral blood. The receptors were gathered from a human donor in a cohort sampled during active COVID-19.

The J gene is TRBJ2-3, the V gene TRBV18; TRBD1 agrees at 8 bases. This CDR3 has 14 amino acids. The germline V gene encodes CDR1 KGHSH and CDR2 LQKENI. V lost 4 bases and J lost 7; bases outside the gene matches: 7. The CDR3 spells CASSRADRANTQYF. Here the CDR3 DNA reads TGTGCCAGCTCACGGGCGGACAGGGCAAATACGCAGTATTTT.

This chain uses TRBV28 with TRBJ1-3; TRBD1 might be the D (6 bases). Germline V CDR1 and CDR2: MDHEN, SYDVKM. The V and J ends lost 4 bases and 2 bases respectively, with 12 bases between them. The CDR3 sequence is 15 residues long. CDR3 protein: CASSSVNRAGNTIYF. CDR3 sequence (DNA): TGTGCCAGCAGTTCCGTTAACAGGGCTGGAAACACCATATATTTT.

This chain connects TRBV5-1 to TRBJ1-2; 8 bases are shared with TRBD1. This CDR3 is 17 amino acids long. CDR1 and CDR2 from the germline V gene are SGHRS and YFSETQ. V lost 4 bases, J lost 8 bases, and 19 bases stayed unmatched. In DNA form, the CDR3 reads TGCGCCAGCAGCACGGACGGACAGGGTTTTTTAACTATGGGCTACACCTTC. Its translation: CASSTDGQGFLTMGYTF.

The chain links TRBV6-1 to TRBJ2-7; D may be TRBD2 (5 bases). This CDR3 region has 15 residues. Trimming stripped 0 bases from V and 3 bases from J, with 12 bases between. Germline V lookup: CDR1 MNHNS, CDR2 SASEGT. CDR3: CASSEALMRVYEQYF. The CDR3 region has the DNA TGTGCCAGCAGTGAAGCCTTAATGAGGGTCTACGAGCAGTACTTC.

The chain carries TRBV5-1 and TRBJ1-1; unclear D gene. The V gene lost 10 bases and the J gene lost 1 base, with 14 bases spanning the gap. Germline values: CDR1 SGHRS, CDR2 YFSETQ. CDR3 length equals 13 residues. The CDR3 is CASHVRENTEAFF. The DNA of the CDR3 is TGCGCCTCCCACGTGAGGGAGAACACTGAAGCTTTCTTT.

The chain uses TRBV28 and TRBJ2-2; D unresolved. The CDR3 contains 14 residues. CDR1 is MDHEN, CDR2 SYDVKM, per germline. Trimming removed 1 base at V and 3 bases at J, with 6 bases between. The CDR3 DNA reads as TGTGCCAGCAGTTTATACCCGGACACCGGGGAGCTGTTTTTT. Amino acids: CASSLYPDTGELFF.

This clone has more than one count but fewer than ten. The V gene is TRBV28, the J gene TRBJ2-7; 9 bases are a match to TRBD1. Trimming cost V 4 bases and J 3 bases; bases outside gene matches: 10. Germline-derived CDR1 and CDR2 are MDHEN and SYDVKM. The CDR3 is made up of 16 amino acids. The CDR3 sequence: CASSSPGTGKYYEQYF. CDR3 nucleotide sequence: TGTGCCAGCAGTTCCCCCGGGACAGGGAAATACTACGAGCAGTACTTC.

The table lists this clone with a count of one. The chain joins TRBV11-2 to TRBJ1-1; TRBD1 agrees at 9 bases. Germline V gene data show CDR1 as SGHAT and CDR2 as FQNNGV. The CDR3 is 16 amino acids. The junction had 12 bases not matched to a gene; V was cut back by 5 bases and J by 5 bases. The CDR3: CASSLPTGGRDTEAFF. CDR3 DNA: TGTGCCAGCAGCCTTCCCACAGGGGGCAGGGATACTGAAGCTTTCTTT.

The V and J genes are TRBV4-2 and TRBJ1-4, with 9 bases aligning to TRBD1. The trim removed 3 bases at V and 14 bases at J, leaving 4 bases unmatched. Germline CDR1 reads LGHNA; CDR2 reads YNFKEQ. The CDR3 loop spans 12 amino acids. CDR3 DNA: TGTGCCAGCAGCCAGGGAGACAGGGGGCTGTTTTTT. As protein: CASSQGDRGLFF.

The CDR3 here is CASTLIGQRTDTQYF. The CDR3, as DNA: TGTGCCAGCACCCTTATCGGACAGCGGACAGATACGCAGTATTTT. This chain uses TRBV5-4 with TRBJ2-3; possible D gene TRBD1, 6 bases. There are 15 residues in the CDR3. Germline CDR1 and CDR2: SGHNT and YYREEE (reference sequence). V lost 6 bases to trimming and J lost 3 bases, with 17 bases between them.

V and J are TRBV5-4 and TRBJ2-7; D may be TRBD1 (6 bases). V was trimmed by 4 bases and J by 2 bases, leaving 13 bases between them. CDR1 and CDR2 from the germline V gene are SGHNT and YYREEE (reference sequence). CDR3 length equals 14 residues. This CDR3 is CASSQRQAPYEQYF. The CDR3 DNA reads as TGTGCCAGCAGCCAAAGACAGGCGCCCTACGAGCAGTACTTC.

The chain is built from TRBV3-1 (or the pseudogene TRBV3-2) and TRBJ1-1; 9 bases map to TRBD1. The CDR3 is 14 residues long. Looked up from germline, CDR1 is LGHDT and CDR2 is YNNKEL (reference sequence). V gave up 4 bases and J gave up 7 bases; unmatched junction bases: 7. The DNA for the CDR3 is TGTGCCAGCAGCCGACGGGACAGGGCTATTGAAGCTTTCTTT. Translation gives CASSRRDRAIEAFF.

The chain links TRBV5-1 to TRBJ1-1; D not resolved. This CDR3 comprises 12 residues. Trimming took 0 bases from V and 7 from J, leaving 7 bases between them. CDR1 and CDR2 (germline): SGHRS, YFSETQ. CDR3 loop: CASSLAGFEAFF. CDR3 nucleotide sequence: TGCGCCAGCAGCTTGGCGGGGTTTGAAGCTTTCTTT.

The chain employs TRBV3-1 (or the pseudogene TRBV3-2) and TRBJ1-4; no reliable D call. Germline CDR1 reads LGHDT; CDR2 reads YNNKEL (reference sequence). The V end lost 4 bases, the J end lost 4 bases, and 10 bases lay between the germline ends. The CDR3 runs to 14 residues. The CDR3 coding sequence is TGTGCCAGCAGCCCCGGCGGTATTAATGAAAAACTGTTTTTT. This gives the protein CASSPGGINEKLFF.

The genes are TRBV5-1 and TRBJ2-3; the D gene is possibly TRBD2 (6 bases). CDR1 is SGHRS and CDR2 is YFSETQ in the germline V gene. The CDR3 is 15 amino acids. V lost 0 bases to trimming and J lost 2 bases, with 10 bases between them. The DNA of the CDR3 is TGCGCCAGCAGCTTGGAGGGAGGCTTCACAGATACGCAGTATTTT. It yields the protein CASSLEGGFTDTQYF.

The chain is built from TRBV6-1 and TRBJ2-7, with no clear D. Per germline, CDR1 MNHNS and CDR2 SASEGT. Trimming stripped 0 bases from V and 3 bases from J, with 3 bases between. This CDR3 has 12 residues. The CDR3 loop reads CASSEARYEQYF. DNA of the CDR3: TGTGCCAGCAGTGAAGCCCGCTACGAGCAGTACTTC.

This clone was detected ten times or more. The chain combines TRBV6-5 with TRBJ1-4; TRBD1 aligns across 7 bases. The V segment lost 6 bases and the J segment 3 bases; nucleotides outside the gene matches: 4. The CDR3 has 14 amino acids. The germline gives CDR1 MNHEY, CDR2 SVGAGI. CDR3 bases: TGTGCCAGCAGGCCTCAGGGGGCTAATGAAAAACTGTTTTTT. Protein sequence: CASRPQGANEKLFF.

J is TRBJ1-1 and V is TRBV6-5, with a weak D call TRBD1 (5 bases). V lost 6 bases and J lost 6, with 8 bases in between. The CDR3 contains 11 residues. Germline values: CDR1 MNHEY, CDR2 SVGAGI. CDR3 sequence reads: CASRAGPEAFF. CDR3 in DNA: TGTGCCAGCAGAGCGGGGCCTGAAGCTTTCTTT.

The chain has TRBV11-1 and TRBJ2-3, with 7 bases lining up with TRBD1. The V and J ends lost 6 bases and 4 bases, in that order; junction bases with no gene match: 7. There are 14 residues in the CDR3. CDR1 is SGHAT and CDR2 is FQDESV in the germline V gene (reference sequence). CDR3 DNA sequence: TGTGCCAGCAGTCTCCGACAGGGTCCAGATACGCAGTATTTT. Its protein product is CASSLRQGPDTQYF.

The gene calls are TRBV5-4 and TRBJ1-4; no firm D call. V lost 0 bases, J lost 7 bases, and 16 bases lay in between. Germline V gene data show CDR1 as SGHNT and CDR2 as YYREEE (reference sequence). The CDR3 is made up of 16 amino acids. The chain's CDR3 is CASSLGTEGRLEKLFF. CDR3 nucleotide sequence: TGTGCCAGCAGCTTGGGAACTGAAGGGAGGCTTGAAAAACTGTTTTTT.

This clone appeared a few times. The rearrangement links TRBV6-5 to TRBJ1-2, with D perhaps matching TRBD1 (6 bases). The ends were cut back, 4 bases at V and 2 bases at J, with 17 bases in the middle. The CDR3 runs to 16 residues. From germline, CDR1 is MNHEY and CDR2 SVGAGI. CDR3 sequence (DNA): TGTGCCAGCAGTTCGTCAGGGGTGAGAGGGAACTATGGCTACACCTTC. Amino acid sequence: CASSSSGVRGNYGYTF.

CDR3 sequence reads: CASSLLAGQGQDEQYF. Here the CDR3 DNA reads TGTGCCAGCAGTTTATTGGCGGGACAGGGGCAGGACGAGCAGTACTTC. The V and J genes are TRBV28 and TRBJ2-7; 10 nucleotides match TRBD1. Germline lookup yields CDR1 MDHEN and CDR2 SYDVKM. This CDR3 is built from 16 residues. Trimming at V came to 1 base and at J to 5 bases, leaving 8 bases not matched to a gene.

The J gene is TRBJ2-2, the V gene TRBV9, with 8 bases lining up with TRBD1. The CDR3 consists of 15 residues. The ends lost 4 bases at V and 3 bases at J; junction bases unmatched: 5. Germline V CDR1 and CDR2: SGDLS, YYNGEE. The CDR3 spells CASSQGQVDTGELFF. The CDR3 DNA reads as TGTGCCAGCAGCCAGGGACAGGTGGACACCGGGGAGCTGTTTTTT.